This T cell receptor beta chain came from a study of blood T cell repertoires in COVID-19. The wider study: The United States, Italy and Spain provided the acute and convalescent COVID-19 samples.

CDR3 length equals 14 residues. Trimming stripped 1 base from V and 1 base from J, with 11 bases between. CDR1 and CDR2 from the germline V gene are GTSNPN and SVGIG (reference sequence). In the original workflow: Reference gene primer amplification in the assay estimated nucleated cell counts. TCRdb's copy holds only in-frame clones and misses some; the assay was immunoSEQ multiplex PCR. V and J calls and clone size come straight from that table; D and trimming were deduced from the DNA. Counted here are fewer than 35,000 clones, 70% to 90% occurring once; the ten biggest clones make up more than 4%.

Sequenced: peripheral blood. The genes are TRBV30 and TRBJ2-7; TRBD1 is a possible D gene (5 bases). The source is a man in his 70s with active COVID-19. CDR3 in amino acids: CAWSAGIRSYEQYF. In DNA, the CDR3 is TGTGCCTGGAGTGCAGGGATCCGATCCTACGAGCAGTACTTC.